The entry that follows covers one TCR beta chain sequence. Its specificity is unknown. These data belong to a study of OX40 agonist ivuxolimab in advanced cancers. Study as a whole: Ivuxolimab is an agonistic anti-OX40 (CD134) antibody, and patients were treated with it. With a range of roughly 23 to 85, age averaged 60 years, and 75% to 90% were male. Anti-PD-1, anti-PD-L1 or anti-CTLA-4 therapy given earlier was allowed, and over 35% had some.

The CDR3 has 12 residues. The V end lost 3 bases, the J end lost 9 bases, and 9 bases lay between the germline ends. Germline CDR1 reads LNHNV; CDR2 reads YYDKDF (reference sequence). Sequenced by immunoSEQ multiplex PCR; TCRdb stores in-frame clones only, minus some. The data hold about 72,000 clones, with around 90% observed a single time. General study findings and limits: The average count of expanded clones was higher among CD8+ T cells than among CD4+.

The sequences come from CD4+ or CD8+ T cells sorted from blood, collected in a trial of the OX40 agonist ivuxolimab. This chain connects TRBV15 to TRBJ2-1; D not resolved. This clonotype was sampled from an adult with an advanced solid tumor such as melanoma, head and neck, liver or kidney cancer. The CDR3 bases are TGTGCCACCAGCAGCCCTTTCGGTGAGCAGTTCTTC. Its protein product is CATSSPFGEQFF.